This T cell receptor beta chain derives from a study of Graves' ophthalmopathy and Graves' hyperthyroidism. About this clonotype itself: A much larger clone lies one base from this, so it may be a read error.

This CDR3 is 15 amino acids long. Trimming cost V 7 bases and J 5 bases, with 21 bases left between them. Per germline, CDR1 LGHNA and CDR2 YSLEER. RNA transcripts served as template for amplifying TCR beta CDR3 sequences. HTBI-primed first-round RT-PCR preceded second-round multiplex PCR. Each CDR3 protein is one row after TCRdb ran MiXCR on the multiplex PCR reads. The sample shows 400,000 or so distinct CDR3 sequences, approximately 15% of them seen only once. The clonotype was recovered from a woman aged 18-29 years with stable Graves' hyperthyroidism. The specimen sequenced was peripheral blood. The chain has TRBV4-3 and TRBJ2-7; D perhaps matches TRBD1 (6 bases). Here the CDR3 DNA reads TGCGCCAGCATCTTGAAGGGCGACAGGATAAACGAGCAGTACTTC. It codes for CASILKGDRINEQYF.